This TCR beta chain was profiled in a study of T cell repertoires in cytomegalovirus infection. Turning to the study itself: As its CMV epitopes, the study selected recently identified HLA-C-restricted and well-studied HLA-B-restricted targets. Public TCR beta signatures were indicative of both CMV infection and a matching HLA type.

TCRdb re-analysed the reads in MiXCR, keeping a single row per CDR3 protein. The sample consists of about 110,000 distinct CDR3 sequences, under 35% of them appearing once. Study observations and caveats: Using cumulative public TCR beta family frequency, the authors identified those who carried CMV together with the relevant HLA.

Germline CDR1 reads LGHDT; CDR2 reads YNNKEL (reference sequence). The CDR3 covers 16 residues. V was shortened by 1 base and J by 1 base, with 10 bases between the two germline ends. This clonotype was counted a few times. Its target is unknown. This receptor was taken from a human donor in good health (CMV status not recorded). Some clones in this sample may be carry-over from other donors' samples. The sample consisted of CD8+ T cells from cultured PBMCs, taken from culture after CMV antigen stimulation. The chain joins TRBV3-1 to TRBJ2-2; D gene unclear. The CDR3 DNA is TGTGCCAGCAGCCAAGCGCGATCTATGAACACCGGGGAGCTGTTTTTT. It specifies CASSQARSMNTGELFF. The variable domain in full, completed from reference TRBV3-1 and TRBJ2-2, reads DTAVSQTPKYLVTQMGNDKSIKCEQNLGHDTMYWYKQDSKKFLKIMFSYNNKELIINETVPNRFSPKSPDKAHLNLHINSLELGDSAVYFCASSQARSMNTGELFFGEGSRLTVL.